The 14 T cell receptor beta chains presented below share a single source sample, sequenced in a study of T cells in Graves' hyperthyroidism and ophthalmopathy. The CDR3 regions of TCR beta were amplified from RNA transcripts. When the TCR CDR3 underwent first-round RT-PCR, the HTBI primer set was used. TCRdb fed the multiplex PCR reads into MiXCR, producing one record per CDR3 protein. The table includes around 290,000 distinct CDR3 sequences, about an eighth detected once. Sequences were obtained from blood. The origin of the receptors is a woman aged 40 to 55 with Graves' hyperthyroidism.

In its sample, this clonotype was seen many times. This chain connects TRBV18 to TRBJ2-5; no firm D call. Trimming removed 0 bases from V and 6 bases from J, with 5 bases in between. This CDR3 is 12 amino acids long. Germline assignment: CDR1 KGHSH and CDR2 LQKENI. The CDR3 loop reads CASSPPGKTQYF. Written as DNA, the CDR3 is TGTGCCAGCTCACCACCGGGAAAGACCCAGTACTTC.

This clonotype has ten or more counts. This chain connects TRBV5-1 to TRBJ2-2; 7 nucleotides match TRBD1. Germline CDR1 reads SGHRS; CDR2 reads YFSETQ. The CDR3 contains 16 residues. J gave up 3 bases and V 4 bases, and 9 bases lay outside the gene matches. The CDR3 loop reads CASSLDRQGDTGELFF. CDR3 DNA sequence: TGCGCCAGCAGCCTCGATAGACAGGGAGACACCGGGGAGCTGTTTTTT.

This clonotype was seen many times. The genes are TRBV6-2 or TRBV6-3 and TRBJ2-5; TRBD2 matches at 8 bases. Germline V gives CDR1 MNHEY, CDR2 SVGEGT. J was trimmed by 0 bases and V by 1 base; bases with no gene match: 13. This CDR3 spans 19 amino acids. CDR3 loop: CASSYLAGGHPQYQETQYF. CDR3 nucleotide sequence: TGTGCCAGCAGTTACTTGGCGGGAGGACATCCACAGTACCAAGAGACCCAGTACTTC.

The chain carries TRBV27 and TRBJ1-1; D call uncertain. CDR1 is MNHEY and CDR2 is SMNVEV in the germline V gene (reference sequence). The germline V and J ends were trimmed by 4 bases and 3 bases, with 12 bases remaining between them. The length of the CDR3 is 14 residues. This CDR3 reads CASSSSGVYTEAFF. For the CDR3, the DNA is TGTGCCAGCAGTTCCAGCGGCGTCTACACTGAAGCTTTCTTT.

The chain links TRBV29-1 to TRBJ2-7; TRBD2 is a possible D gene (6 bases). CDR1 is SQVTM, CDR2 ANQGSEA, per germline. The CDR3 is 12 amino acids. V was clipped by 4 bases and J by 4 bases, with 11 bases between them. The CDR3 sequence: CSVVAGLYEQYF. The CDR3 DNA is TGCAGCGTTGTGGCGGGGTTATACGAGCAGTACTTC.

With respect to this clonotype: The junction does not match germline at one end; this may be a read error. V gene TRBV4-2 combines with J gene TRBJ1-6; D unresolved. CDR3 size: 14 residues. CDR1 is LGHNA and CDR2 is YNFKEQ in the germline V gene. The CDR3 DNA is TGTGCCAGCAGCCAGCGGGAGTATAGTTCACCCCTCCACTTT. This gives the protein CASSQREYSSPLHF.

This clonotype was counted many times. The V and J genes are TRBV7-3 and TRBJ2-3; 12 bases are shared with TRBD2. J was trimmed by 5 bases and V by 5 bases; bases with no gene match: 2. Germline CDR1 SGHTA, CDR2 FQGTGA. The CDR3 sequence is 14 residues long. The chain's CDR3 is CASSPSGGEDTQYF. In DNA, the CDR3 is TGTGCCAGCAGCCCTAGCGGGGGGGAAGATACGCAGTATTTT. Variable domain in full (rest from reference TRBV7-3 and TRBJ2-3): GAGVSQTPSNKVTEKGKYVELRCDPISGHTALYWYRQSLGQGPEFLIYFQGTGAADDSGLPNDRFFAVRPEGSVSTLKIQRTERGDSAVYLCASSPSGGEDTQYFGPGTRLTVL.

The table lists this clonotype with many counts. The gene calls are TRBV28 and TRBJ1-2; D may be TRBD1 (5 bases). Germline values: CDR1 MDHEN, CDR2 SYDVKM. The CDR3 covers 16 residues. V lost 3 bases, J lost 3 bases, and 17 bases lay in between. CDR3 sequence: CASSLSNSGRDYGYTF. DNA of the CDR3: TGTGCCAGCAGTTTGTCAAACTCGGGCAGGGACTATGGCTACACCTTC.

This clonotype was detected only a few times. The rearrangement joins TRBV6-5 to TRBJ1-1; D is unclear. CDR3 length: 14 amino acids. The germline CDR1 and CDR2 sequences are MNHEY and SVGAGI. V was trimmed by 2 bases and J by 4 bases, leaving 11 bases between them. This CDR3 is CASSYGTTGTEAFF. CDR3 nucleotide sequence: TGTGCCAGCAGTTACGGCACCACGGGCACTGAAGCTTTCTTT.

This clonotype was picked up many times. V is TRBV5-1 and J is TRBJ2-1; D may be TRBD2 (5 bases). The V gene's germline CDR1 is SGHRS and CDR2 YFSETQ. The V end was cut by 4 bases, the J end by 2 bases, with 19 bases between. CDR3 length: 17 residues. CDR3 in amino acids: CASSREVVANTYNEQFF. In nucleotides, the CDR3 is TGCGCCAGCAGCCGCGAGGTTGTAGCGAATACCTACAATGAGCAGTTCTTC.

This chain links TRBV7-2 with TRBJ2-3, with 9 bases identical to TRBD2. V was clipped by 1 base and J by 4 bases; unmatched bases: 12. CDR1 and CDR2 (germline): SGHTA, FQGNSA. CDR3 length: 18 residues. The CDR3 protein is CASSLVPFSGSAADTQYF. The CDR3 DNA sequence: TGTGCCAGCAGCTTAGTCCCCTTTAGCGGGAGTGCAGCAGATACGCAGTATTTT.

This clonotype was counted at least ten times. This rearrangement joins TRBV7-8 to TRBJ2-1; the match to TRBD2 covers 8 bases. Germline V CDR1 and CDR2: SGHVS, FQNEAQ. The CDR3 sequence is 16 residues long. The V and J ends lost 1 base and 8 bases, in that order; junction bases with no gene match: 10. The chain's CDR3 is CASSLGPGGPRYEQFF. In DNA form, the CDR3 reads TGTGCCAGCAGCTTAGGGCCGGGAGGGCCTCGTTATGAGCAGTTCTTC.

This clonotype was recorded many times. The chain is built from TRBV3-1 and TRBJ1-6, with D perhaps TRBD1 (6 bases). Germline CDR1 reads LGHDT; CDR2 reads YNNKEL (reference sequence). The CDR3 is made up of 17 amino acids. The V and J ends lost 4 bases and 7 bases respectively, with 20 bases between them. The chain's CDR3 is CASSRDILMGLNSPLHF. CDR3 in DNA: TGTGCCAGCAGCCGGGACATTCTTATGGGACTCAATTCACCCCTCCACTTT. The variable domain in full, with the rest retrieved from reference TRBV3-1 and TRBJ1-6, is DTAVSQTPKYLVTQMGNDKSIKCEQNLGHDTMYWYKQDSKKFLKIMFSYNNKELIINETVPNRFSPKSPDKAHLNLHINSLELGDSAVYFCASSRDILMGLNSPLHFGNGTRLTVT.

With respect to this clonotype: Germline and junction disagree at one end, which may indicate a read error. The genes are TRBV5-6 and TRBJ2-3; the match to TRBD2 covers 10 bases. This CDR3 region has 15 residues. Germline V gives CDR1 SGHDT, CDR2 YYEEEE. The CDR3 sequence: CVSSLGLANTDTQYF. CDR3 nucleotides: TGTGTCAGCAGCTTGGGACTAGCGAACACAGATACGCAGTATTTT.